This T cell receptor beta chain is drawn from a study of blood T cell repertoires in COVID-19. Germline CDR1 SGDLS, CDR2 YYNGEE. The CDR3 is 17 residues long. V was pared by 3 bases and J by 6 bases, with 11 bases of the junction left unmatched. Some clones are missing from TCRdb's copy, which holds only in-frame ones; the method was immunoSEQ multiplex PCR. This sample has fewer than 250,000 clones; around four fifths occur once, and the top ten carry roughly 5%. The sequence came from a woman in her seventies with active or convalescent COVID-19. V is TRBV9 and J is TRBJ2-3; TRBD2 agrees at 12 bases. Sequenced sample: peripheral blood. Here the CDR3 DNA reads TGTGCCAGCAGCGCCGGCGGGACTAGCGGGTGGGAGGATACGCAGTATTTT. Its translation: CASSAGGTSGWEDTQYF.